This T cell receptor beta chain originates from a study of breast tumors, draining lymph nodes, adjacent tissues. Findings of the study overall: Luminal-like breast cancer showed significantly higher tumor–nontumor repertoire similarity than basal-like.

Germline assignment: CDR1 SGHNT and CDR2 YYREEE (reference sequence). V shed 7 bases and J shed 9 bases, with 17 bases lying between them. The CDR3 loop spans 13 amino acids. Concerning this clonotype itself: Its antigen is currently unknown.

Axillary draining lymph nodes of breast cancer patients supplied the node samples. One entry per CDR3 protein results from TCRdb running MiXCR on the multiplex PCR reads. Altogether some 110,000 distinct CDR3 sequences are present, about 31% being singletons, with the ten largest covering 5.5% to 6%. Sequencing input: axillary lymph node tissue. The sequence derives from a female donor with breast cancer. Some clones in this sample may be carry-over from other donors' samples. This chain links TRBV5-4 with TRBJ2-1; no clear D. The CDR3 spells CASGSEGRGEQFF. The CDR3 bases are TGTGCCAGCGGCTCGGAAGGCCGAGGTGAGCAGTTCTTC.